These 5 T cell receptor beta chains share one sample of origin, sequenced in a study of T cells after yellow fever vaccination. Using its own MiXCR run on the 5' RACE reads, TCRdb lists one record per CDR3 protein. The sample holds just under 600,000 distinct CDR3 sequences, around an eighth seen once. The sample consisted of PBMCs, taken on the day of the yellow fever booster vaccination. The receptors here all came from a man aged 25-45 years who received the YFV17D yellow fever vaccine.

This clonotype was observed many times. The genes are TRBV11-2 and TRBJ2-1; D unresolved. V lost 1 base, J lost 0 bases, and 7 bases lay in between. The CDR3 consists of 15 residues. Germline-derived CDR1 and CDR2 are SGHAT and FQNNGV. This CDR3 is CASSLVGYSYNEQFF. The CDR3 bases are TGTGCCAGCAGCTTAGTGGGCTACTCCTACAATGAGCAGTTCTTC.

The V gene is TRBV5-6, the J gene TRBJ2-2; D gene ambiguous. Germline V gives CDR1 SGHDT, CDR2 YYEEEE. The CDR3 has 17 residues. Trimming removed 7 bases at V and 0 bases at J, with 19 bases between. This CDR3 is CASHPSLILPNTGELFF. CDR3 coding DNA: TGTGCCAGCCATCCGTCCCTCATTCTTCCGAACACCGGGGAGCTGTTTTTT. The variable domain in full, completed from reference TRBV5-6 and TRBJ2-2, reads DAGVTQSPTHLIKTRGQQVTLRCSPKSGHDTVSWYQQALGQGPQFIFQYYEEEERQRGNFPDRFSGHQFPNYSSELNVNALLLGDSALYLCASHPSLILPNTGELFFGEGSRLTVL.

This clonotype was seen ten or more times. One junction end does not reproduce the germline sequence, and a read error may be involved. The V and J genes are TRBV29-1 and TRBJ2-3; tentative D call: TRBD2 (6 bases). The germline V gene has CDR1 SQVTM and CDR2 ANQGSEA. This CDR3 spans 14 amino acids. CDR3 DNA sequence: TGCAGCGTGGAAGGCGGGTCGGGAGCGGATACGCAGTATTTT. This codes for CSVEGGSGADTQYF.

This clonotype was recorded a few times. For the CDR3, the DNA is TGTGCCAGCAGCGGCCACTATGGCTACACCTTC. Its protein product is CASSGHYGYTF. The chain recombines TRBV11-2 with TRBJ1-2; D gene ambiguous. The germline V and J ends were trimmed by 5 bases and 3 bases, with 4 bases remaining between them. This CDR3 is 11 amino acids long. The germline CDR1 and CDR2 sequences are SGHAT and FQNNGV.

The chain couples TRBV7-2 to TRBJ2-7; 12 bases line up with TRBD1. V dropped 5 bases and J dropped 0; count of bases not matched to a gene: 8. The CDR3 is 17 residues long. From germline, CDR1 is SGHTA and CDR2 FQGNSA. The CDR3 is CASSSEPGQGASYEQYF. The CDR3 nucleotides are TGTGCCAGCAGCAGCGAACCGGGACAGGGGGCCTCCTACGAGCAGTACTTC. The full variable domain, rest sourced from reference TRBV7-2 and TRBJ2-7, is GAGVSQSPSNKVTEKGKDVELRCDPISGHTALYWYRQSLGQGLEFLIYFQGNSAPDKSGLPSDRFSAERTGGSVSTLTIQRTQQEDSAVYLCASSSEPGQGASYEQYFGPGTRLTVT.